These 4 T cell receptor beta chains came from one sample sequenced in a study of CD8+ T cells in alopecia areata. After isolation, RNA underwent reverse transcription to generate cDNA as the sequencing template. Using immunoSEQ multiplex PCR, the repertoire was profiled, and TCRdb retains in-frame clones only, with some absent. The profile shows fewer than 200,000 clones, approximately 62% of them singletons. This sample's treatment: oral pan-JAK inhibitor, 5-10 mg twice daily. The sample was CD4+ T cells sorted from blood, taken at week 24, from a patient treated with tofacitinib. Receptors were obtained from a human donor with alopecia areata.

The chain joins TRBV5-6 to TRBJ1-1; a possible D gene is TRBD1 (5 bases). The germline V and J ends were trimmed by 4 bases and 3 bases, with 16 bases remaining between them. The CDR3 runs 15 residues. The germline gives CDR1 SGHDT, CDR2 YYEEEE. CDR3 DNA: TGTGCCAGCAGCCTTACCAGGGACGGTCACACTGAAGCTTTCTTT. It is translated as CASSLTRDGHTEAFF.

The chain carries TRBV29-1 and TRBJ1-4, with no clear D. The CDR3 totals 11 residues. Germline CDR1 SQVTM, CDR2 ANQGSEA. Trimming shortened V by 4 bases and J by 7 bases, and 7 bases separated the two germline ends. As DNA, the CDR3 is TGCAGCGTTGCCTCGGTTGAAAAACTGTTTTTT. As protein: CSVASVEKLFF. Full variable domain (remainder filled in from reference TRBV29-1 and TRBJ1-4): SAVISQKPSRDICQRGTSLTIQCQVDSQVTMMFWYRQQPGQSLTLIATANQGSEATYESGFVIDKFPISRPNLTFSTLTVSNMSPEDSSIYLCSVASVEKLFFGSGTQLSVL.

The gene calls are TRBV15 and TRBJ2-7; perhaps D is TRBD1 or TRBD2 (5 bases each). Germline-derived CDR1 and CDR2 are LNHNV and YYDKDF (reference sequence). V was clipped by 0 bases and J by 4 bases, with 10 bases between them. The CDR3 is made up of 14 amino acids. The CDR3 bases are TGTGCCACCAGCAGAGATGTCGGGGCATACGAGCAGTACTTC. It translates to CATSRDVGAYEQYF.

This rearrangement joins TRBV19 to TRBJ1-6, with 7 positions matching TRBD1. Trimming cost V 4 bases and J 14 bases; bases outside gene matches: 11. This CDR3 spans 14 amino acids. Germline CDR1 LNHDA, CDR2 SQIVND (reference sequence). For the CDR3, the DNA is TGTGCCAGTAGTACTCGGGACAGCCGCTTCACCCTCCACTTT. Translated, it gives CASSTRDSRFTLHF.